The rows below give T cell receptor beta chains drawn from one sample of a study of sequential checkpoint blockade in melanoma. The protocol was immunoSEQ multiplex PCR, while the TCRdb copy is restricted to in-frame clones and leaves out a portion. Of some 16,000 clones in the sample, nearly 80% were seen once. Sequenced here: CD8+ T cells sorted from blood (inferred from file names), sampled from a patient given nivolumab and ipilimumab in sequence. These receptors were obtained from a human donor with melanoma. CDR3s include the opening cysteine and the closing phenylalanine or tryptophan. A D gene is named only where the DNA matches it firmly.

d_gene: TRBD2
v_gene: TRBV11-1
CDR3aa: CASNSPGGLAGTDTQYF

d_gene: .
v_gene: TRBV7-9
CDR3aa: CASSHGTYEQYF

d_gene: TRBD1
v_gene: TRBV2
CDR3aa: CASSERDRGHYGYTF

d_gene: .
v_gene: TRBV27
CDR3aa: CASSLGVGAEAFF

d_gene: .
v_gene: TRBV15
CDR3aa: CATSQGHYGYTF

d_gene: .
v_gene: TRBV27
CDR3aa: CASKLRGGYEQYF

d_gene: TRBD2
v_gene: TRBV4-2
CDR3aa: CASSQDRGMGGYEQYF

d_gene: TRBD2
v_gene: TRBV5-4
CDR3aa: CASSLGTSGRSYEQYF

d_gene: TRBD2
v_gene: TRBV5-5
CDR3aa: CASSLRLAESYEQYF

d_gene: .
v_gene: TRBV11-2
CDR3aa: CASSPKVLAGANTEAFF

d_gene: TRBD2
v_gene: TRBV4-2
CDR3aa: CASSQDEGTSWEQYF

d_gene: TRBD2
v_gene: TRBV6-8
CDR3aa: CASSAYSGIRTYNEQFF

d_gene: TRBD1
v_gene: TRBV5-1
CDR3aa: CASNSGTGANYYEQYF

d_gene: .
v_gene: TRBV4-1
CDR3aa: CASSRSVADPPYEQYF

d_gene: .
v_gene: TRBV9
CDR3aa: CASSITPGLNTEAFF

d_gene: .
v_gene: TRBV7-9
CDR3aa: CASAFSGESWEQYF

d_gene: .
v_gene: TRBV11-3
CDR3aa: CASSFGSYEQYF

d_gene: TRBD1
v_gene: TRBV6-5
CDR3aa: CASSPTGYGEKLFF

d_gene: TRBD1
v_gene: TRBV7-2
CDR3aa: CASSPDRASGNTIYF

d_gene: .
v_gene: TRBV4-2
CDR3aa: CASSQGRGLAVSYEQYF

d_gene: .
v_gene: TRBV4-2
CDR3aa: CASSQDRSLPRGYTF

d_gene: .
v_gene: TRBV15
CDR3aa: CATSRDGGRPLGTEAFF

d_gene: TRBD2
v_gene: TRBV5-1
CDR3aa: CASSLAYTSGGYEQYF

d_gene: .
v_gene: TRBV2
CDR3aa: CASSLSSLEDETQYF

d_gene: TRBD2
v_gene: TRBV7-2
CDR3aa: CASSWAGRASYEQYF

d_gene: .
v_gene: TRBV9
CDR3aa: CASSEGGGEGQPQHF

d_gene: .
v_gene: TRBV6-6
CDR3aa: CASSFLGLYEQYF

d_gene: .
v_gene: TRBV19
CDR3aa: CASSIAVNTEAFF

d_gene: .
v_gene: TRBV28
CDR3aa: CASSAPSAAYEQYF

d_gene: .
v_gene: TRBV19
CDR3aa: CASSIQGTYEQYF

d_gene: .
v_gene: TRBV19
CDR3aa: CASSPSGHRSGANVLTF

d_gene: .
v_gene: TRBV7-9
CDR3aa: CASRAGTQNTEAFF

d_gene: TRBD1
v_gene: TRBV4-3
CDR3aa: CASSLEDRANEKLFF

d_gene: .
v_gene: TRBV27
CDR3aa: CASSSVRLDAPNEQYF

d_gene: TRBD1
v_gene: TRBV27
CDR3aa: CASSYAGQGFDGYTF

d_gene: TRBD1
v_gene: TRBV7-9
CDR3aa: CASSLAGQGAFFTEAFF

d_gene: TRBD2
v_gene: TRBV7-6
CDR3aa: CASSLAGEGLSYEQYF

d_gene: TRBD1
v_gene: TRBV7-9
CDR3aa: CASSQGQGRGSEQYF